These T cell receptor beta chains were read from a single sample in a study of blood T cell repertoires in COVID-19. Generated by immunoSEQ multiplex PCR, the TCRdb table keeps only in-frame clones and is missing some. The repertoire includes approximately 92,000 clones, around nine tenths of them detected once, and roughly 18% sits in the top ten. The sequenced sample consisted of peripheral blood. These TCRs come from a woman aged 55-69 years with COVID-19, enrolled during active disease. The CDR3 runs from the conserved cysteine through the conserved F or W. The D gene is left open where the match is weak. Expanded clones are given a class, and other clones once, few, many or no size at all.

d_gene,abundance,v_gene,j_gene,CDR3nt,CDR3aa
-,-,TRBV18,TRBJ2-5,TGTGCCAGCTCACCTTTTGGGGCAGGACAAGAGACCCAGTACTTC,CASSPFGAGQETQYF
TRBD1,once,TRBV7-9,TRBJ2-7,TGTGCCAGCAGCTTTACCGGGACAGGGAACTACGAGCAGTACTTC,CASSFTGTGNYEQYF
-,-,TRBV30,TRBJ2-5,TGTGCCTGGAGTGAGGGGGAGACCCAGTACTTC,CAWSEGETQYF
-,-,TRBV6-5,TRBJ1-3,TGTGCCAGCAGACAGGGAATCTCTGGAAACACCATATATTTT,CASRQGISGNTIYF
-,-,TRBV9,TRBJ1-6,TGTGCCAGCAGCGGAGGCTTTATAACAGGCGTTGGGTCACCCCTCCACTTT,CASSGGFITGVGSPLHF
-,-,TRBV4-2,TRBJ1-2,TGTGCCGCCAGGGGTATAGGGAGCCTCTCTGGCTACACCTTC,CAARGIGSLSGYTF
TRBD1,few,TRBV28,TRBJ1-6,TGTGCCAGCAGTTCGGGACAGGGGTTTTCACCCCTCCACTTT,CASSSGQGFSPLHF
-,-,TRBV15,TRBJ2-1,TGTGCCACCAGCAGAGATCTGCCTCGATCAGGGTTAGATGAGCAGTTCTTC,CATSRDLPRSGLDEQFF
-,-,TRBV15,TRBJ1-4,TGTGCCACCAGCAGACAGGTCTTTAATGAAAAACTGTTTTTT,CATSRQVFNEKLFF
-,-,TRBV6-5,TRBJ1-5,TGTGCCAGCAGTCCGTTTTGGGGCCAACAGCCCCAGCATTTT,CASSPFWGQQPQHF
-,-,TRBV19,TRBJ2-3,TGTGCCAGTAGTATAGATGCGGCCTACACAGATACGCAGTATTTT,CASSIDAAYTDTQYF
-,-,TRBV6-2/TRBV6-3,TRBJ1-3,TGTGCCAGCAGTTATAGCTCCAATGGAAACACCATATATTTT,CASSYSSNGNTIYF
-,-,TRBV21-1,TRBJ1-1,TGTGCCAGCAGCAACCGGGACAGGGTAGCCTCTGAAGCTTTCTTT,CASSNRDRVASEAFF
-,-,TRBV5-1,TRBJ1-1,TGCGCCAGCGCGGCACATCTTCAAAAGGGGGACACTGAAGCTTTCTTT,CASAAHLQKGDTEAFF
TRBD1,-,TRBV7-2,TRBJ1-4,TGTGCCAGCAGCGAAGGACAGGGGGTCGAAAAACTGTTTTTT,CASSEGQGVEKLFF
TRBD2,-,TRBV2,TRBJ2-7,TGTGCCAGCATGGGGACTAGCGGGGCCCCTAGAGCGCAGTATTTC,CASMGTSGAPRAQYF
TRBD1,-,TRBV7-7,TRBJ2-1,TGTGCTAGCAGCTTAGGACAGGGGGTGATAACTAGGCAGTTCTTC,CASSLGQGVITRQFF
TRBD1,-,TRBV19,TRBJ1-2,TGTGCCAGCATGGGACAGTTCCTCTCCTTC,CASMGQFLSF
TRBD2,few,TRBV19,TRBJ2-7,TGTGCCAGTAGTATTAGAGCGGGGGATACCTACGAGCAGTACTTC,CASSIRAGDTYEQYF
-,-,TRBV28,TRBJ1-2,TGTGCCAGCAGCGGGGTGGGAGGGCGATACGGCTACACCTTC,CASSGVGGRYGYTF
-,-,TRBV7-2,TRBJ2-5,TGTGCCAGCACCGGGGGGCCCGTGGAAACCCAGTACTTC,CASTGGPVETQYF
-,-,TRBV6-2/TRBV6-3,TRBJ1-2,TGTGCCAGCAGTCTCCGCCGAGATAACTATGGCTACACCTTC,CASSLRRDNYGYTF
TRBD1,-,TRBV28,TRBJ1-2,TGTGCCAGCAGTTCTCCCGGGACAGCGTCCTATGGCTACACCTTC,CASSSPGTASYGYTF
TRBD2,-,TRBV27,TRBJ2-1,TGTGCCAGCAGTTCGGGACTAGCGGGGATAGAGCAGTTCTTC,CASSSGLAGIEQFF
-,-,TRBV5-4,TRBJ1-2,TGTGCCAGCAGCTTGGAAGTAGGGAGAAGCTACACCTTC,CASSLEVGRSYTF
-,-,TRBV27,TRBJ1-2,TGTGCCAGCAGTTTAACCACGACGACAGGCCTTAACTATGGCTACACCTTC,CASSLTTTTGLNYGYTF
-,-,TRBV6-5,TRBJ2-7,TGTGCCAGCAGTTACTCGGGGGGGCACGAGCAGTACTTC,CASSYSGGHEQYF
-,-,TRBV18,TRBJ2-7,TGTGCCAGCTCACCCCCCGGAGTAGCCTACGAGCAGTACTTC,CASSPPGVAYEQYF
TRBD1,-,TRBV19,TRBJ1-1,TGTGCCAGTAGTACGCCGGGGACAGGGGGCCGGAACACTGAAGCTTTCTTT,CASSTPGTGGRNTEAFF
TRBD2,-,TRBV30,TRBJ2-1,TGTGCTCGCAGCCCCGGGACTAGCGGGGGAATCTACAATGAGCAGTTCTTC,CARSPGTSGGIYNEQFF
-,-,TRBV6-2/TRBV6-3,TRBJ2-3,TGTGCCAGCAGTCCAGGGAAAGGCACAGATACGCAGTATTTT,CASSPGKGTDTQYF
TRBD2,-,TRBV5-1,TRBJ2-2,TGCGCCAGCAGCTTGGGAGCGGGGTCGAACACCGGGGAGCTGTTTTTT,CASSLGAGSNTGELFF
TRBD1,-,TRBV28,TRBJ1-2,TGTGCCAGCAGTTGGGGACAGGGGACCTATGGCTACACCTTC,CASSWGQGTYGYTF